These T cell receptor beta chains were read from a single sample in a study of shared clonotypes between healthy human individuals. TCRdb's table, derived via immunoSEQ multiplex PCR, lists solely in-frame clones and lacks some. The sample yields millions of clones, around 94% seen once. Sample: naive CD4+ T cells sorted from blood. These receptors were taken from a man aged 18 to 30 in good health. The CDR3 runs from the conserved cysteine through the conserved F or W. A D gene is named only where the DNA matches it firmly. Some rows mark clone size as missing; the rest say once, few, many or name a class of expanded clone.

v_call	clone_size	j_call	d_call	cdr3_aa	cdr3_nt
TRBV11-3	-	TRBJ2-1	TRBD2	CASSPGIAGGPGNEQFF	TGTGCCAGCAGCCCAGGGATAGCGGGAGGGCCGGGCAATGAGCAGTTCTTC
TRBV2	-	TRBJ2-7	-	CASSSLLYEQYF	TGTGCCAGCAGCTCTCTCCTCTACGAGCAGTACTTC
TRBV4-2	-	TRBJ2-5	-	CASSPDGEKEETQYF	TGTGCCAGCAGCCCGGATGGCGAGAAGGAAGAGACCCAGTACTTC
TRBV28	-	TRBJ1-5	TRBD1	CASSLPPTGGTPQHF	TGTGCCAGCAGCTTACCCCCGACAGGGGGAACGCCCCAGCATTTT
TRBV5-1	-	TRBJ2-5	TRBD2	CASSLGRGDQETQYF	TGCGCCAGCAGCTTGGGGCGGGGGGACCAAGAGACCCAGTACTTC
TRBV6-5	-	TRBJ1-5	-	CASSSQSNQPQHF	TGTGCCAGCAGTTCCCAGAGCAATCAGCCCCAGCATTTT
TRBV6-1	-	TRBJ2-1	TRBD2	CASSLAGGYNEQFF	TGTGCCAGCAGTCTAGCGGGGGGCTACAATGAGCAGTTCTTC
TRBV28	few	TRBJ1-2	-	CASTSPANYGYTF	TGTGCCAGCACAAGCCCAGCTAACTATGGCTACACCTTC
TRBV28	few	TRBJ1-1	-	CASILAGEAFF	TGTGCCAGCATCCTAGCAGGGGAAGCTTTCTTT
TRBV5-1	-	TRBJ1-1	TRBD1	CASSTRTGGNTEAFF	TGCGCCAGCAGCACCAGGACAGGGGGCAACACTGAAGCTTTCTTT
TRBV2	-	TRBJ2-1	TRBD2	CASREAGDHYNEQFF	TGTGCCAGCAGGGAAGCGGGGGACCACTACAATGAGCAGTTCTTC
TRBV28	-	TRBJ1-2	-	CASNSARNYGYTF	TGTGCCAGCAATTCTGCGAGAAACTATGGCTACACCTTC
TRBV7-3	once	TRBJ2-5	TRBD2	CASSSTSVETQYF	TGTGCCAGCAGCTCTACTAGCGTAGAGACCCAGTACTTC
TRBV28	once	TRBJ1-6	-	CASSFGGASSYNSPLHF	TGTGCCAGCAGTTTCGGCGGAGCGAGCTCCTATAATTCACCCCTCCACTTT
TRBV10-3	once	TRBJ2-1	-	CAISESHSYNEQFF	TGTGCCATCAGTGAGTCCCACTCGTACAATGAGCAGTTCTTC
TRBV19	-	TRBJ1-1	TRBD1	CATSGQGGTEAFF	TGTGCCACCTCGGGACAGGGGGGGACTGAAGCTTTCTTT
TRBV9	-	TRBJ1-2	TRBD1	CASSVAAGGAGYGYTF	TGTGCCAGCAGCGTAGCGGCAGGGGGCGCCGGCTATGGCTACACCTTC
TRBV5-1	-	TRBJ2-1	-	CASSSNSAYNEQFF	TGCGCCAGCAGCTCGAATAGCGCCTACAATGAGCAGTTCTTC